The rows below give T cell receptor beta chains drawn from one sample of a study of blood T cell repertoires in COVID-19. Profiled with immunoSEQ multiplex PCR; TCRdb holds only in-frame clones, not every one. The sample records under 300,000 clones, roughly 87% being singletons. The specimen was PBMCs or T cells enriched from blood (not recorded which). These receptors were obtained from a woman aged 25 to 45 with acute COVID-19. CDR3s include the opening cysteine and the closing phenylalanine or tryptophan. D genes are given only for firm matches. Clone sizes are given selectively: once, few, many, or a class where the clone is expanded.

cdr3_aa cdr3_nt j_call v_call d_call clone_size
CASSQHRNTEAFF TGTGCCAGCAGCCAACATAGAAACACTGAAGCTTTCTTT TRBJ1-1 TRBV16 NA NA
CSVETSRTRFFYEQYF TGCAGCGTTGAGACCTCTCGGACTAGATTCTTCTACGAGCAGTACTTC TRBJ2-7 TRBV29-1 TRBD2 NA
CAWSVGLGGTEAFF TGTGCCTGGAGTGTAGGTCTGGGGGGCACTGAAGCTTTCTTT TRBJ1-1 TRBV30 NA NA
CASSQEDRFNTEAFF TGCGCCAGCAGCCAAGAGGACAGGTTCAACACTGAAGCTTTCTTT TRBJ1-1 TRBV4-1 TRBD1 NA
CASSGTGIQQETQYF TGTGCCAGCAGCGGTACAGGGATACAACAAGAGACCCAGTACTTC TRBJ2-5 TRBV13 NA NA
CATGDRDESSYNEQFF TGTGCCACCGGGGACAGGGACGAGAGCTCCTACAATGAGCAGTTCTTC TRBJ2-1 TRBV24-1 TRBD1 NA
CASSEVSPDQPQHF TGTGCCAGCAGCGAGGTAAGCCCGGATCAGCCCCAGCATTTT TRBJ1-5 TRBV5-5 NA NA
CASSLSGQGNINEKLFF TGTGCCAGCAGTTTATCGGGACAGGGTAACATTAATGAAAAACTGTTTTTT TRBJ1-4 TRBV28 TRBD1 NA
CASSFGGLAANTGELFF TGTGCCAGCAGTTTTGGAGGACTAGCGGCGAACACCGGGGAGCTGTTTTTT TRBJ2-2 TRBV28 TRBD2 NA
CASSVNSRELFF TGTGCCAGCAGCGTAAACTCAAGGGAGCTGTTTTTT TRBJ2-2 TRBV9 NA NA
CASSLGLAGGQNEQYF TGTGCCAGCAGCTTGGGACTAGCGGGAGGGCAAAACGAGCAGTACTTC TRBJ2-7 TRBV5-5 TRBD2 NA
CASSETQGMAGELFF TGCGCCAGCAGCGAAACGCAGGGGATGGCCGGGGAGCTGTTTTTT TRBJ2-2 TRBV5-1 NA NA
CASSILFEEYNEQFF TGTGCCAGTAGTATTCTATTTGAGGAGTACAATGAGCAGTTCTTC TRBJ2-1 TRBV19 NA few
CASSSPKGQGPNLPQHF TGTGCCAGCAGTTCCCCCAAGGGACAGGGGCCCAATTTGCCCCAGCATTTT TRBJ1-5 TRBV28 TRBD1 NA
CAISGAEAEQFF TGTGCCATATCTGGAGCGGAGGCTGAGCAGTTCTTC TRBJ2-1 TRBV19 NA NA
CASSLNGHATTGELFF TGTGCCAGCAGCTTAAACGGACACGCAACCACCGGGGAGCTGTTTTTT TRBJ2-2 TRBV7-9 NA NA
CASSLPDRRGQPQHF TGTGCCAGCAGTTTACCCGACAGAAGGGGTCAGCCCCAGCATTTT TRBJ1-5 TRBV28 NA NA
CASSLEREMGTEAFF TGCGCCAGCAGCTTGGAGCGGGAGATGGGCACTGAAGCTTTCTTT TRBJ1-1 TRBV5-1 NA NA
CASSARTSGGREQYF TGTGCCAGCAGCGCCCGGACTAGCGGGGGAAGGGAGCAGTACTTC TRBJ2-7 TRBV7-2 TRBD2 NA
CASSMGPSGDNEQFF TGTGCCAGTAGTATGGGACCTAGCGGGGACAATGAGCAGTTCTTC TRBJ2-1 TRBV19 TRBD2 NA
CASSRTLGGETQYF TGTGCCAGCAGCCGGACGCTGGGGGGGGAGACCCAGTACTTC TRBJ2-5 TRBV11-2 TRBD2 NA
CATSDLGRPDTQYF TGTGCCACCAGTGATTTGGGCCGTCCAGATACGCAGTATTTT TRBJ2-3 TRBV24-1 NA NA
CASSPGLAGVGETQYF TGCGCCAGCAGCCCAGGACTAGCGGGAGTGGGAGAGACCCAGTACTTC TRBJ2-5 TRBV4-3 TRBD2 few
CASSLRPADGLFF TGCGCCAGCAGCTTGAGGCCGGCGGATGGACTGTTTTTT TRBJ1-4 TRBV5-1 NA NA
CASSLSGSWTRAFF TGTGCCAGCAGTTTATCGGGGAGCTGGACCCGTGCTTTCTTT TRBJ1-1 TRBV27 NA NA
CAGSTVSVNTEAFF TGTGCCGGATCGACAGTCTCCGTCAACACTGAAGCTTTCTTT TRBJ1-1 TRBV28 NA NA
CASSRQGLFHSGANVLTF TGTGCCAGTAGTAGACAGGGGTTATTCCACTCTGGGGCCAACGTCCTGACTTTC TRBJ2-6 TRBV19 TRBD1 NA
CATSRGGTSGYEQYF TGTGCCACCAGCAGAGGAGGGACTAGCGGCTACGAGCAGTACTTC TRBJ2-7 TRBV15 TRBD2 NA
CASSLGGRGAYNEQFF TGTGCCAGCAGCTTGGGGGGCAGGGGTGCCTACAATGAGCAGTTCTTC TRBJ2-1 TRBV5-4 NA NA
CAISDPGLAGKTGELFF TGTGCCATCAGTGACCCAGGACTAGCCGGAAAAACCGGGGAGCTGTTTTTT TRBJ2-2 TRBV10-3 TRBD2 NA
CASSQEETGDWPQHF TGCGCCAGCAGCCAAGAGGAGACAGGGGATTGGCCCCAGCATTTT TRBJ1-5 TRBV4-1 TRBD1 NA
CASSLPSGGPGRSTDTQYF TGTGCCAGCAGCTTGCCTAGCGGGGGGCCGGGGAGAAGCACAGATACGCAGTATTTT TRBJ2-3 TRBV5-6 TRBD2 NA
CASSRRQIMNTEAFF TGTGCCAGCAGCCGGCGACAGATCATGAACACTGAAGCTTTCTTT TRBJ1-1 TRBV5-8 NA NA
CASSQAPFSDYQVFNEQFF TGTGCCAGCAGCCAAGCCCCCTTCAGCGACTACCAGGTTTTCAATGAGCAGTTCTTC TRBJ2-1 TRBV3-1/TRBV3-2 NA NA
CASGGSNYEQYF TGTGCCTCAGGGGGCAGCAACTACGAGCAGTACTTC TRBJ2-7 TRBV30 TRBD1 NA
CASSLYGRADNEQFF TGCGCCAGCAGCTTGTACGGGAGGGCCGACAATGAGCAGTTCTTC TRBJ2-1 TRBV5-1 TRBD2 NA
CASSLGAGRAGGSHEQYF TGCGCCAGCAGCTTGGGGGCAGGACGAGCGGGAGGGTCCCACGAGCAGTACTTC TRBJ2-7 TRBV5-1 TRBD2 NA
CASSLRGSLYNEQFF TGTGCCAGCAGCTTACGGGGATCCCTCTACAATGAGCAGTTCTTC TRBJ2-1 TRBV7-9 NA few
CSVRTDYGYTF TGCAGCGTTAGGACAGACTATGGCTACACCTTC TRBJ1-2 TRBV29-1 NA NA
CASSPQRDTQYF TGTGCCAGCAGTCCTCAGAGGGATACGCAGTATTTT TRBJ2-3 TRBV28 NA NA
CASSIVSGGGYTF TGTGCCAGTAGTATAGTTTCAGGGGGTGGCTACACCTTC TRBJ1-2 TRBV19 TRBD1 NA
CASARGGRSTDTQYF TGTGCCAGCGCTCGGGGGGGGCGGAGCACAGATACGCAGTATTTT TRBJ2-3 TRBV7-9 TRBD2 NA
CSVVGQSYEQYF TGCAGCGTTGTGGGGCAATCCTACGAGCAGTACTTC TRBJ2-7 TRBV29-1 NA once
CSAITGVDSYEQYF TGCAGCGCTATTACAGGGGTGGACTCCTACGAGCAGTACTTC TRBJ2-7 TRBV29-1 TRBD1 NA
CASSPQDRLGNTIYF TGCGCCAGCAGCCCACAGGACAGACTAGGAAACACCATATATTTT TRBJ1-3 TRBV5-1 NA NA
CSVDTRGWSGYNEQFF TGCAGCGTTGACACGCGGGGCTGGTCGGGTTACAATGAGCAGTTCTTC TRBJ2-1 TRBV29-1 NA NA
CATSGRTGKVETGELFF TGTGCCACCAGCGGAAGGACAGGGAAGGTCGAGACCGGGGAGCTGTTTTTT TRBJ2-2 TRBV15 TRBD1 once
CASDTFGQGVDGYTF TGTGCCAGCGATACTTTCGGACAGGGGGTTGATGGCTACACCTTC TRBJ1-2 TRBV28 TRBD1 NA
CASSLGGLAGEDTQYF TGTGCCAGCAGCTTGGGGGGACTAGCGGGAGAAGATACGCAGTATTTT TRBJ2-3 TRBV5-4 TRBD2 NA
CASSIRQGNQPQHF TGTGCCAGTAGTATTAGGCAGGGGAATCAGCCCCAGCATTTT TRBJ1-5 TRBV19 NA NA
CASSPRGLAGVGTDTQYF TGTGCCAGCAGCCCGCGGGGGCTAGCGGGAGTTGGAACAGATACGCAGTATTTT TRBJ2-3 TRBV7-3 TRBD2 NA
CASNRLESGELFF TGTGCCAGCAATCGACTAGAGTCCGGGGAGCTGTTTTTT TRBJ2-2 TRBV2 NA NA
CASSKDRNTEAFF TGTGCCAGCAGCAAGGACAGGAACACTGAAGCTTTCTTT TRBJ1-1 TRBV5-4 NA few
CASSGGEGSNAYEQYF TGCGCCAGCAGCGGAGGAGAAGGATCAAACGCCTACGAGCAGTACTTC TRBJ2-7 TRBV5-1 NA NA
CASSLGQSKNIQYF TGTGCCAGCAGCTTGGGGCAGTCCAAAAACATTCAGTACTTC TRBJ2-4 TRBV7-9 NA NA
CASSLDLPSGNTIYF TGTGCCAGCAGCTTAGACTTACCCTCTGGAAACACCATATATTTT TRBJ1-3 TRBV7-2 NA NA